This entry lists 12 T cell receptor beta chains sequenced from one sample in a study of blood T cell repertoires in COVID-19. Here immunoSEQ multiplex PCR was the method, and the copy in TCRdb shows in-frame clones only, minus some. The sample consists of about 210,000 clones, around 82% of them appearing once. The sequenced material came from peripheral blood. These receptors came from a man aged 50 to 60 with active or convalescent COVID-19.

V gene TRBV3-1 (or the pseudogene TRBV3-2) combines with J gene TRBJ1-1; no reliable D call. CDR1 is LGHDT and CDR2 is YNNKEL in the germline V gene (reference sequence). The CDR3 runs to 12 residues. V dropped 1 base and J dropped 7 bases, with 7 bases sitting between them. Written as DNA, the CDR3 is TGTGCCAGCAGCCAAGCCGGGATTGAAGCTTTCTTT. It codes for CASSQAGIEAFF.

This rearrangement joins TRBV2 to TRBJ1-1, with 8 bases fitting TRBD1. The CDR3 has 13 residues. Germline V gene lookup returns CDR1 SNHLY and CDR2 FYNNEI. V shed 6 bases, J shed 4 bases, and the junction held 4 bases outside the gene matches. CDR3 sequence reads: CASRGQVVTEAFF. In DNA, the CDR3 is TGTGCCAGCAGGGGACAGGTGGTCACTGAAGCTTTCTTT.

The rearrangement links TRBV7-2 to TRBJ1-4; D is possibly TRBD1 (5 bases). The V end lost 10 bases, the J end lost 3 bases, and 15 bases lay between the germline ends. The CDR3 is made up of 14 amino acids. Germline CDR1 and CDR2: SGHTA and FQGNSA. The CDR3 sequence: CATNRGAANEKLFF. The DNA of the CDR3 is TGTGCCACCAACCGCGGGGCTGCTAATGAAAAACTGTTTTTT.

The CDR3 DNA is TGCGCCAGCAGTGAGCCCGGGGGGCCCACAGATACGCAGTATTTT. This codes for CASSEPGGPTDTQYF. The V call is TRBV10-2, the J call TRBJ2-3, with D possibly matching TRBD2 (7 bases). The V gene lost 2 bases and the J gene lost 2 bases, with 11 bases spanning the gap. Looked up from germline, CDR1 is WSHSY and CDR2 is SAAADI. CDR3 size: 15 residues.

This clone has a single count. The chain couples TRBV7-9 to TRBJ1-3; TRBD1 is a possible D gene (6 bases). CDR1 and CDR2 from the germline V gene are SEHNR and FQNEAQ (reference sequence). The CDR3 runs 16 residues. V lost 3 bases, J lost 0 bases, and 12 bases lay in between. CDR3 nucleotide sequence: TGTGCCAGCAGCTTGGGGGCGACCTACTCTGGAAACACCATATATTTT. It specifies CASSLGATYSGNTIYF. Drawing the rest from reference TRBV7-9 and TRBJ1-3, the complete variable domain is DTGVSQNPRHKITKRGQNVTFRCDPISEHNRLYWYRQTLGQGPEFLTYFQNEAQLEKSRLLSDRFSAERPKGSFSTLEIQRTEQGDSAMYLCASSLGATYSGNTIYFGEGSWLTVV.

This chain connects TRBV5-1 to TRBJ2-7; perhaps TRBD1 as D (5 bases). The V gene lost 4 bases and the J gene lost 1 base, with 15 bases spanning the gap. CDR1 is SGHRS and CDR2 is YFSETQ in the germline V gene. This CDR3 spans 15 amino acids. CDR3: CASSPPVAGSYEQYF. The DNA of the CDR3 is TGCGCCAGCAGCCCCCCCGTTGCAGGGTCCTACGAGCAGTACTTC. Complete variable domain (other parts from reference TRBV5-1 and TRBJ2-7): KAGVTQTPRYLIKTRGQQVTLSCSPISGHRSVSWYQQTPGQGLQFLFEYFSETQRNKGNFPGRFSGRQFSNSRSEMNVSTLELGDSALYLCASSPPVAGSYEQYFGPGTRLTVT.

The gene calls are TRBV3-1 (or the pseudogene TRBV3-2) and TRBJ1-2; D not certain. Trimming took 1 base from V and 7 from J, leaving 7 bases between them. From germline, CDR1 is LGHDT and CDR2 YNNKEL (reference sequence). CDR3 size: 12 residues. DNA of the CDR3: TGTGCCAGCAGCCAAGGTCTTCCTGGCTACACCTTC. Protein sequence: CASSQGLPGYTF.

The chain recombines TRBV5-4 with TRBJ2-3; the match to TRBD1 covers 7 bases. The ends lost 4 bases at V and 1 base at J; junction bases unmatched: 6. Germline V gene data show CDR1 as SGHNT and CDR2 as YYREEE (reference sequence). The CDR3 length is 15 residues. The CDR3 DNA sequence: TGTGCCAGCAGCCTAACAGGGGACGGCACAGATACGCAGTATTTT. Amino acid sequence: CASSLTGDGTDTQYF.

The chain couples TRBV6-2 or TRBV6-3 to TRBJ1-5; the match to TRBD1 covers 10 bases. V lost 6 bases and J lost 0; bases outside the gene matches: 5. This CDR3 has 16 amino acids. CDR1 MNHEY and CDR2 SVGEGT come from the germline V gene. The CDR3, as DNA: TGTGCCAGCAGCCGGGACAGGGGCGGTAGCAATCAGCCCCAGCATTTT. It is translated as CASSRDRGGSNQPQHF.

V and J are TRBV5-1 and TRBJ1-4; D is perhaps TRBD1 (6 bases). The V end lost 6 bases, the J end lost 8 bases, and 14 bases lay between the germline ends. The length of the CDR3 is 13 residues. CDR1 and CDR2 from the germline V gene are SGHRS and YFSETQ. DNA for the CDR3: TGCGCCAGCACCTCGGGGCAGGGGGAAAAACTGTTTTTT. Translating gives CASTSGQGEKLFF.

Here the CDR3 DNA reads TGTGCCAGCAGCCAAAGGGTGGTGACCGCTGGAGGGCATGGCTACACCTTC. It translates to CASSQRVVTAGGHGYTF. The chain combines TRBV2 with TRBJ1-2, with D hard to call. The CDR3 has 17 amino acids. The ends were cut back, 6 bases at V and 6 bases at J, with 26 bases in the middle. Germline CDR1 SNHLY, CDR2 FYNNEI.

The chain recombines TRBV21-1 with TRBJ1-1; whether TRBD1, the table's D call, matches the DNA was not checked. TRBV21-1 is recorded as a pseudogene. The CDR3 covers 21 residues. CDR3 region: CASSTPQPDRGSNSGNTEAFF. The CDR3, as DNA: TGTGCCAGCAGCACACCCCAACCGGACAGGGGGTCTAACTCTGGGAACACTGAAGCTTTCTTT.